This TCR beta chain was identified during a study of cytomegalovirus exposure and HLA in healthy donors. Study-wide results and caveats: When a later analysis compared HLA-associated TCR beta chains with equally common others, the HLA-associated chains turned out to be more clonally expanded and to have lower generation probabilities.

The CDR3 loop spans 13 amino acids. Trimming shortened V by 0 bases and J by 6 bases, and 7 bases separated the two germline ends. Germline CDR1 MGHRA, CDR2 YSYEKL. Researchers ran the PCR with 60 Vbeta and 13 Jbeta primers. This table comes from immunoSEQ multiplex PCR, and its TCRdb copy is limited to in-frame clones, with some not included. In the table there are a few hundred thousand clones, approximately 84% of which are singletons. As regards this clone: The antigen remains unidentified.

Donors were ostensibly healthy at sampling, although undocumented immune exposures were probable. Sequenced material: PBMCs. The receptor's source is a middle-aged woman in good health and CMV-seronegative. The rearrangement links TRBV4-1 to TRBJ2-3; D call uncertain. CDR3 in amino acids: CASSQDRWDTQYF. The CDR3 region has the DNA TGCGCCAGCAGCCAAGATCGGTGGGATACGCAGTATTTT.